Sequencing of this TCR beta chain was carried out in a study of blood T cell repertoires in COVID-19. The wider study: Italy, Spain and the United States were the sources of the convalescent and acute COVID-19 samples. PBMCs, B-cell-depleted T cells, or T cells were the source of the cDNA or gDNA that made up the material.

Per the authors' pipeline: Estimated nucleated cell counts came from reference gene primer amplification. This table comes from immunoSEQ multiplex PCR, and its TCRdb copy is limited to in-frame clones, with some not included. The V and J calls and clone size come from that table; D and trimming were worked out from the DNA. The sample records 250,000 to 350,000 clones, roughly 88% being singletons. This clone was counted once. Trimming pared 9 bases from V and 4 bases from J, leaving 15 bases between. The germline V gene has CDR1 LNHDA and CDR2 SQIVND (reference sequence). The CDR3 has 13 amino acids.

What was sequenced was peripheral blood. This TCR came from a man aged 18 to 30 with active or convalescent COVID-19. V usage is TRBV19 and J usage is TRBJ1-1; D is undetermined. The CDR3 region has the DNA TGTGCCAGCTCTAGTGGCGTGAGCACTGAAGCTTTCTTT. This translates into CASSSGVSTEAFF.